These 9 T cell receptor beta chains came from one sample sequenced in a study of PD-1 blockade in classical Hodgkin lymphoma (dated by TCRdb to 2020 to 2022). Explained via the paper, the time point label denotes: cycle 1 day 1 (C1D1), immediately before nivolumab initiation. Every trial patient had relapsed following autologous stem cell transplantation, and prior brentuximab vedotin exposure was what differed among cohorts A, B and C. The library came from the immunoSEQ multiplex PCR assay. TCRdb's version of the immuneACCESS table is confined to in-frame rearrangements and falls short of the full clone set. An unresolved V gene accounts for under half of the shortfall where checked; the remainder is of unknown origin. For this sample the table gives some 84,000 clones, of which around 90% were detected only once. Roughly 21% of the sample goes to the ten largest clones. The sequencing used peripheral blood mononuclear cells (PBMCs), collected at baseline. Receptor source: a human donor with classical Hodgkin lymphoma.

This clone was seen a single time. The genes are TRBV19 and TRBJ2-7; tentatively, D is TRBD1 or TRBD2 (5 bases each). Trimming left V 4 bases short and J 0 bases short, with 7 bases between. This CDR3 is built from 13 residues. Germline lookup yields CDR1 LNHDA and CDR2 SQIVND (reference sequence). In DNA, the CDR3 is TGTGCCAGTAGTAGGGGGAGCTCCTACGAGCAGTACTTC. Protein product: CASSRGSSYEQYF.

The V and J genes are TRBV5-1 and TRBJ2-1; 7 bases fit TRBD2. Germline loops: CDR1 SGHRS, CDR2 YFSETQ. V lost 5 bases to trimming and J lost 6 bases; unmatched junction nucleotides: 14. CDR3 length: 16 amino acids. CDR3 region: CASRASGGVVINEQFF. The CDR3 DNA is TGCGCCAGCAGGGCTAGCGGAGGGGTGGTCATCAATGAGCAGTTCTTC.

This chain links TRBV5-4 with TRBJ2-1; 8 bases agree with TRBD1. This CDR3 has 14 amino acids. V was clipped by 5 bases and J by 5 bases; unmatched bases: 6. CDR1 and CDR2 (germline): SGHNT, YYREEE (reference sequence). In DNA form, the CDR3 reads TGTGCCAGCAGACCCGGACAGGGCCACAATGAGCAGTTCTTC. It specifies CASRPGQGHNEQFF.

V and J are TRBV7-9 and TRBJ2-5, with D perhaps TRBD1 (6 bases). This CDR3 has 14 residues. The germline V gene encodes CDR1 SEHNR and CDR2 FQNEAQ (reference sequence). Trimming removed 3 bases at V and 3 bases at J, with 11 bases between. CDR3 in amino acids: CASSFRTEKETQYF. The CDR3 DNA reads TGTGCCAGCAGCTTTCGGACAGAGAAAGAGACCCAGTACTTC.

This chain links TRBV4-2 with TRBJ1-2; D gene uncertain. The germline V and J ends were trimmed by 0 bases and 8 bases, with 10 bases remaining between them. Per germline, CDR1 LGHNA and CDR2 YNFKEQ. This CDR3 is built from 13 residues. The CDR3 nucleotides read TGTGCCAGCAGCCAAGAGGAAATTGGCGGCTACACCTTC. Its translation is CASSQEEIGGYTF.

The chain uses TRBV11-3 and TRBJ2-1, with a possible D match to TRBD1 (5 bases). Germline-derived CDR1 and CDR2 are SGHNT and YENEEA. The V end lost 4 bases, the J end lost 6 bases, and 10 bases lay between the germline ends. This CDR3 has 13 amino acids. In DNA form, the CDR3 reads TGTGCCAGCAGCTACACTCAGGGCAATGAGCAGTTCTTC. As protein: CASSYTQGNEQFF.

This chain joins TRBV30 and TRBJ2-3; the D gene is possibly TRBD2 (6 bases). CDR1 and CDR2 from the germline V gene are GTSNPN and SVGIG (reference sequence). The CDR3 spans 13 residues. With 3 bases removed from V and 5 bases from J, the gap between germline ends came to 12 bases. CDR3 nucleotides: TGTGCCTGGAGGAGACTAGTGATAGATACGCAGTATTTT. Translation gives CAWRRLVIDTQYF.

The chain joins TRBV7-2 to TRBJ1-4; the match to TRBD1 covers 8 bases. CDR1 is SGHTA and CDR2 is FQGNSA in the germline V gene. CDR3 length: 15 residues. Trimming removed 5 bases from V and 8 bases from J; junction bases left unmatched: 10. The CDR3 loop is CASSITGTGWEKLFF. The CDR3 DNA reads TGTGCCAGCAGCATAACCGGGACAGGATGGGAAAAACTGTTTTTT.

The chain couples TRBV4-3 to TRBJ2-7; 8 bases agree with TRBD1. Germline CDR1 is LGHNA and CDR2 is YSLEER. V shed 1 base, J shed 2 bases, and the junction held 4 bases outside the gene matches. The CDR3 runs 15 residues. The CDR3 region is CASSQARTGTYEQYF. The CDR3 DNA is TGCGCCAGCAGCCAAGCCCGGACAGGGACCTACGAGCAGTACTTC.